Listed here are 21 T cell receptor beta chains from one sample, sequenced in a study of blood T cell repertoires in COVID-19. The table came from immunoSEQ multiplex PCR; TCRdb's copy has only in-frame clones and leaves some out. The profile shows under 300,000 clones, approximately 90% of them singletons. Sequencing was performed on PBMCs or T cells enriched from blood (not recorded which). These receptors were taken from a woman between 35 and 50 years old with acute COVID-19.

The rearrangement joins TRBV6-1 to TRBJ1-3; the D gene is possibly TRBD1 (5 bases). CDR1 is MNHNS and CDR2 is SASEGT in the germline V gene. The CDR3 has 17 amino acids. V was trimmed by 2 bases and J by 3 bases, leaving 17 bases between them. The CDR3 DNA reads TGTGCCAGCAGTGAATTAGGCAGGGAATGGCTTGGAAACACCATATATTTT. Translation: CASSELGREWLGNTIYF.

The V gene is TRBV4-1, the J gene TRBJ2-5, with 12 bases aligning to TRBD2. Germline values: CDR1 MGHRA, CDR2 YSYEKL. After removal of 6 bases from V and 2 bases from J, the junction contained 4 bases not matched to a gene. This CDR3 contains 15 residues. The CDR3 DNA follows: TGCGCCAGCAGACGACTAGCGGGGGTTCAAGAGACCCAGTACTTC. It encodes CASRRLAGVQETQYF.

The chain carries TRBV20-1 and TRBJ1-2; possibly TRBD1 for D (6 bases). Between the trimmed V and J ends, which lost 3 bases and 4 bases, there was a span of 12 bases. The CDR3 is 13 amino acids. Germline CDR1 and CDR2: DFQATT and SNEGSKA (reference sequence). CDR3 DNA sequence: TGCAGTGCTAGTGTTCAGGGGTTCTATGGCTACACCTTC. It translates to CSASVQGFYGYTF.

The J gene is TRBJ1-5, the V gene TRBV11-2; possible D gene TRBD1, 5 bases. V was clipped by 6 bases and J by 6 bases, with 12 bases between them. Germline CDR1 is SGHAT and CDR2 is FQNNGV. The CDR3 covers 13 residues. The CDR3 spells CASSNGGTQPQHF. The CDR3 DNA reads TGTGCCAGCAGTAATGGGGGGACTCAGCCCCAGCATTTT.

The chain carries TRBV12-3 or TRBV12-4 and TRBJ1-2, with TRBD1 as a possible D gene (5 bases). Trimming cost V 2 bases and J 6 bases, with 10 bases left between them. The CDR3 loop spans 13 amino acids. For the CDR3, the DNA is TGTGCCAGCAGTTTAACAGGACACAATGGCTACACCTTC. The encoded protein is CASSLTGHNGYTF.

The chain uses TRBV18 and TRBJ1-6; no definite D call. Germline V gives CDR1 KGHSH, CDR2 LQKENI. This CDR3 region has 13 residues. V was pared by 1 base and J by 10 bases, with 8 bases between. The CDR3 DNA sequence: TGTGCCAGCTCACCACTCACAGACTCACCCCTCCACTTT. It yields the protein CASSPLTDSPLHF.

The chain links TRBV9 to TRBJ2-1, with D possibly matching TRBD1 (5 bases). Germline assignment: CDR1 SGDLS and CDR2 YYNGEE. This CDR3 contains 15 residues. The V and J ends lost 4 bases and 6 bases respectively, with 17 bases between them. In DNA form, the CDR3 reads TGTGCCAGCAGCCCCCTAGGGGCTTATAGCAATGAGCAGTTCTTC. It yields the protein CASSPLGAYSNEQFF.

The gene calls are TRBV15 and TRBJ2-3; D is perhaps TRBD2 (5 bases). Trimming removed 3 bases from V and 1 base from J, with 8 bases in between. This CDR3 is 14 amino acids long. CDR1 and CDR2 (germline): LNHNV, YYDKDF (reference sequence). The CDR3 loop reads CATSRRARTDTQYF. As DNA, the CDR3 is TGTGCCACCAGCAGGCGGGCCCGCACAGATACGCAGTATTTT. The whole variable domain, remainder taken from reference TRBV15 and TRBJ2-3, is DAMVIQNPRYQVTQFGKPVTLSCSQTLNHNVMYWYQQKSSQAPKLLFHYYDKDFNNEADTPDNFQSRRPNTSFCFLDIRSPGLGDTAMYLCATSRRARTDTQYFGPGTRLTVL.

This clone was counted a few times. The rearrangement links TRBV7-9 to TRBJ2-1, with D hard to call. The V end lost 0 bases, the J end lost 2 bases, and 2 bases lay between the germline ends. CDR3 length: 13 amino acids. The germline CDR1 and CDR2 sequences are SEHNR and FQNEAQ (reference sequence). DNA of the CDR3: TGTGCCAGCAGCTTAGCCACCTACAATGAGCAGTTCTTC. Protein product: CASSLATYNEQFF.

The chain combines TRBV7-2 with TRBJ2-1; tentatively, D is TRBD1 (6 bases). Trimming stripped 4 bases from V and 4 bases from J, with 14 bases between. From germline, CDR1 is SGHTA and CDR2 FQGNSA. The CDR3 loop spans 15 amino acids. The CDR3 region is CASSSGFQGYNEQFF. The CDR3 DNA reads TGTGCCAGCAGCTCAGGGTTCCAGGGGTACAATGAGCAGTTCTTC.

The rearrangement uses TRBV30 and TRBJ1-5; no firm D call. The CDR3 loop spans 12 amino acids. V was cut by 6 bases and J by 0 bases, with 6 bases left in between. Germline values: CDR1 GTSNPN, CDR2 SVGIG (reference sequence). CDR3 sequence: CACSSSNQPQHF. Written as DNA, the CDR3 is TGTGCCTGCTCGAGTAGCAATCAGCCCCAGCATTTT.

The chain is built from TRBV19 and TRBJ2-7; TRBD1 aligns across 12 bases. V was pared by 4 bases and J by 5 bases, with 6 bases of the junction left unmatched. Germline assignment: CDR1 LNHDA and CDR2 SQIVND (reference sequence). The CDR3 has 15 amino acids. DNA for the CDR3: TGTGCCAGTAGTACAACCGGGACAGGGGGCCACGAGCAGTACTTC. This gives the protein CASSTTGTGGHEQYF.

The chain recombines TRBV23-1 with TRBJ1-1; TRBD1 matches at 8 bases. TRBV23-1 qualifies as an ORF whose function is uncertain. V lost 8 bases, J lost 3 bases, and 14 bases stayed unmatched. CDR3 length: 16 amino acids. Here the CDR3 reads CASPRPYRGFDTEAFF. In DNA, the CDR3 is TGCGCCAGCCCGCGCCCCTACAGGGGGTTTGACACTGAAGCTTTCTTT.

The V gene is TRBV28, the J gene TRBJ2-3; TRBD1 is a possible D gene (7 bases). V gave up 4 bases and J gave up 0 bases, with 14 bases separating them. The CDR3 runs to 16 residues. Germline V gene data show CDR1 as MDHEN and CDR2 as SYDVKM. CDR3 region: CASSSPRGASTDTQYF. The CDR3 nucleotides are TGTGCCAGCAGTTCCCCCAGGGGGGCTAGCACAGATACGCAGTATTTT.

This chain connects TRBV28 to TRBJ2-1, with 9 bases that match TRBD2. The CDR3 totals 18 residues. In germline, CDR1 is MDHEN, CDR2 SYDVKM. Trimming removed 1 base from V and 5 bases from J; junction bases left unmatched: 12. The CDR3 loop is CASSLSLPSGGSHNEQFF. CDR3 nucleotide sequence: TGTGCCAGCAGTTTATCCCTCCCGAGCGGGGGGTCCCACAATGAGCAGTTCTTC. The full variable domain, with the rest looked up from reference TRBV28 and TRBJ2-1, is DVKVTQSSRYLVKRTGEKVFLECVQDMDHENMFWYRQDPGLGLRLIYFSYDVKMKEKGDIPEGYSVSREKKERFSLILESASTNQTSMYLCASSLSLPSGGSHNEQFFGPGTRLTVL.

The V gene is TRBV4-2, the J gene TRBJ1-3; D might be TRBD1 (6 bases). This CDR3 spans 15 amino acids. Trimming took off 7 bases at V and 0 bases at J, with 13 bases between the two ends. Germline assignment: CDR1 LGHNA and CDR2 YNFKEQ. The CDR3 region is CASTSRGTSGNTIYF. CDR3 nucleotides: TGTGCCAGCACTTCGAGGGGGACCTCTGGAAACACCATATATTTT.

The chain couples TRBV28 to TRBJ2-3; 10 nucleotides agree with TRBD2. This CDR3 spans 15 amino acids. In germline, CDR1 is MDHEN, CDR2 SYDVKM. The V segment lost 3 bases and the J segment 4 bases; nucleotides outside the gene matches: 4. CDR3 nucleotide sequence: TGTGCCAGCAGTTTTGCTAGCGGGGGTGCAGATACGCAGTATTTT. Translation gives CASSFASGGADTQYF.

The gene calls are TRBV6-5 and TRBJ2-3; maybe TRBD1 (6 bases). Germline-derived CDR1 and CDR2 are MNHEY and SVGAGI. V lost 6 bases, J lost 5 bases, and 12 bases lay in between. CDR3 length: 13 residues. The CDR3 loop reads CASSRQAVDTQYF. As DNA, the CDR3 is TGTGCCAGCAGCAGACAGGCGGTAGATACGCAGTATTTT.

About this clone: An end of the junction differs from the germline gene, which may be a read error. The chain couples TRBV5-4 to TRBJ1-2, with TRBD1 as a possible D gene (5 bases). Germline V gene sequence: CDR1 SGHNT, CDR2 YYREEE (reference sequence). The CDR3 consists of 12 residues. This CDR3 reads CASSSSDSLLHF. The CDR3 DNA is TGTGCCAGCAGCTCCTCAGACAGCCTCCTTCACTTC.

This clone was counted once. The chain has TRBV7-2 and TRBJ2-1, with 9 nucleotides matching TRBD2. Unmatched junction bases numbered 9, after V lost 6 bases and J lost 3 bases. Germline values: CDR1 SGHTA, CDR2 FQGNSA. The CDR3 extends over 16 amino acids. DNA of the CDR3: TGTGCCAGCAGACGCCAACTAGCGGGCAACTACAATGAGCAGTTCTTC. The encoded protein is CASRRQLAGNYNEQFF.

J is TRBJ1-2 and V is TRBV9; the match to TRBD1 covers 7 bases. The CDR3 contains 14 residues. J lost 4 bases, V lost 3 bases, and 6 bases had no gene match. CDR1 is SGDLS, CDR2 YYNGEE, per germline. The chain's CDR3 is CASSASGTVYGYTF. CDR3 bases: TGTGCCAGCAGCGCCTCCGGGACAGTCTATGGCTACACCTTC.